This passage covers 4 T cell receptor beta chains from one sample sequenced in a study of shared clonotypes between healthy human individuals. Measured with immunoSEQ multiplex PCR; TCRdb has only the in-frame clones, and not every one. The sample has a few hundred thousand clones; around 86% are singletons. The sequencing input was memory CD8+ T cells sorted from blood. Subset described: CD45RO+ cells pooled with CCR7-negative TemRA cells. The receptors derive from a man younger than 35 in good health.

The CDR3 sequence is CASSEGRKPYEQYF. The CDR3 DNA reads TGTGCCAGCAGTGAGGGCAGGAAACCCTACGAGCAGTACTTC. The chain couples TRBV2 to TRBJ2-7; D gene uncertain. The CDR3 has 14 residues. Trimming removed 3 bases at V and 2 bases at J, with 11 bases between. Germline V gene lookup returns CDR1 SNHLY and CDR2 FYNNEI.

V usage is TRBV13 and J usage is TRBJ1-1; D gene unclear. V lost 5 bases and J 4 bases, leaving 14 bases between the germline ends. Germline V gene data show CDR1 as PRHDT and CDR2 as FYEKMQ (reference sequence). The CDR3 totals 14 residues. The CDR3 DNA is TGTGCCAGCAGCCCTAATCTCCCGGGCACTGAAGCTTTCTTT. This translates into CASSPNLPGTEAFF.

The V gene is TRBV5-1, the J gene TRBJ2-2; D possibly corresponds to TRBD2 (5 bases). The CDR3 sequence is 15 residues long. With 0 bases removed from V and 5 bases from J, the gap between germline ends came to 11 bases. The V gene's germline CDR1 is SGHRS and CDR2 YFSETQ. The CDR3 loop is CASSLDPSGTGELFF. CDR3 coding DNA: TGCGCCAGCAGCTTGGACCCCTCGGGGACCGGGGAGCTGTTTTTT.

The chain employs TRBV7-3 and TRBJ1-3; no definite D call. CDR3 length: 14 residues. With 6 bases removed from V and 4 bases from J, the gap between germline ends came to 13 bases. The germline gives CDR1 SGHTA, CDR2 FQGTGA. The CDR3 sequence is CASRQRPSGNTIYF. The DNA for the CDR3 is TGTGCCAGCAGACAAAGACCGAGCGGAAACACCATATATTTT.